This TCR beta chain stems from a study of Ad26.COV2.S vaccination and SARS-CoV-2 variants. Treatment: some 20 received Ad26.COV2.S at low or high dose, single or two shots; five or six received placebo; per-sample allocation not given. Collection of samples fell on day 63 after the first vaccine or placebo injection. Clones were read by immunoSEQ multiplex PCR, and TCRdb kept only the in-frame ones, dropping some. This table has hundreds of thousands of clones, around 86% appearing once. The sequences come from peripheral blood, collected in a trial of Ad26.COV2.S vaccine versus placebo. This sequence was found in a person aged 18 to 59 who received the Ad26.COV2.S COVID-19 vaccine or a placebo.

The CDR3 bases are TGTGCCAGCAGCCCTACAGGGGGGCGATTGACCTACGAGCAGTACTTC. Encoded protein: CASSPTGGRLTYEQYF. The chain has TRBV6-2 or TRBV6-3 and TRBJ2-7, with TRBD1 identical over 8 bases. Germline V CDR1 and CDR2: MNHEY, SVGEGT. This CDR3 contains 16 residues. V gave up 6 bases and J gave up 2 bases; unmatched junction bases: 12.